The 11 T cell receptor beta chains in this list originate from one sample, sequenced in a study of chemoradiotherapy in HPV16-positive cancers. Sequencing used immunoSEQ multiplex PCR; TCRdb keeps in-frame clones, though not all of them. The sample holds 13,000 to 15,000 clones, under 95% seen once. Sequencing was performed on blood, taken from a patient who underwent chemoradiotherapy. The receptors shown here come from a human donor with HPV-associated anogenital cancer.

The rearrangement links TRBV27 to TRBJ1-5, with D perhaps TRBD1 (6 bases). Trimming shortened V by 6 bases and J by 2 bases, and 8 bases separated the two germline ends. CDR3 length: 13 residues. The germline V gene has CDR1 MNHEY and CDR2 SMNVEV (reference sequence). CDR3 protein: CASSSGGNQPQHF. The DNA for the CDR3 is TGTGCCAGCAGCTCAGGGGGCAATCAGCCCCAGCATTTT.

The rearrangement joins TRBV7-7 to TRBJ1-5; no clear D gene. The V and J ends lost 1 base and 3 bases respectively, with 4 bases between them. The length of the CDR3 is 13 residues. Germline CDR1 is SSHAT and CDR2 is FNYEAQ (reference sequence). CDR3: CASSLGPNQPQHF. The CDR3 nucleotides are TGTGCCAGCAGCTTAGGTCCCAATCAGCCCCAGCATTTT.

The chain recombines TRBV10-3 with TRBJ1-1, with D unresolved. Trimming stripped 6 bases from V and 0 bases from J, with 8 bases between. Germline V CDR1 and CDR2: ENHRY, SYGVKD. This CDR3 spans 13 amino acids. CDR3 region: CAIRGQVNTEAFF. The CDR3, as DNA: TGTGCCATCAGAGGTCAGGTGAACACTGAAGCTTTCTTT.

The V call is TRBV5-1, the J call TRBJ2-7; maybe TRBD1 (6 bases). This CDR3 has 14 residues. V was pared by 0 bases and J by 3 bases, with 10 bases between. Germline CDR1 and CDR2: SGHRS and YFSETQ. The CDR3 DNA follows: TGCGCCAGCAGCTTGGCAGTCAGGGGCTACGAGCAGTACTTC. Its protein product is CASSLAVRGYEQYF. Full variable domain (missing parts from reference TRBV5-1 and TRBJ2-7): KAGVTQTPRYLIKTRGQQVTLSCSPISGHRSVSWYQQTPGQGLQFLFEYFSETQRNKGNFPGRFSGRQFSNSRSEMNVSTLELGDSALYLCASSLAVRGYEQYFGPGTRLTVT.

The chain recombines TRBV5-1 with TRBJ1-6, with no clear D. V was cut by 4 bases and J by 0 bases, with 8 bases left in between. In germline, CDR1 is SGHRS, CDR2 YFSETQ. The CDR3 is 15 residues long. This CDR3 is CASSPSSSYNSPLHF. In DNA, the CDR3 is TGCGCCAGCAGCCCCTCTTCCTCCTATAATTCACCCCTCCACTTT.

The chain has TRBV5-4 and TRBJ2-1; TRBD2 aligns across 10 bases. Looked up from germline, CDR1 is SGHNT and CDR2 is YYREEE (reference sequence). The CDR3 consists of 13 residues. V was clipped by 6 bases and J by 6 bases; unmatched bases: 3. CDR3 loop: CASTWTSGNEQFF. In nucleotides, the CDR3 is TGTGCCAGCACCTGGACTAGCGGCAATGAGCAGTTCTTC.

This chain connects TRBV11-2 to TRBJ2-5; D may be TRBD2 (7 bases). The CDR3 is made up of 15 amino acids. Trimming left V 1 base short and J 2 bases short, with 11 bases between. The V gene's germline CDR1 is SGHAT and CDR2 FQNNGV. Written as DNA, the CDR3 is TGTGCCAGCAGCTTAGGGGGGGGCGAACAAGAGACCCAGTACTTC. It translates to CASSLGGGEQETQYF.

The chain is built from TRBV5-6 and TRBJ2-3, with D unclear. The V and J ends lost 2 bases and 4 bases respectively, with 11 bases between them. The germline gives CDR1 SGHDT, CDR2 YYEEEE. This CDR3 is 14 amino acids long. The CDR3 DNA follows: TGTGCCAGCAGCTTAGACGGAAACCCAGATACGCAGTATTTT. Its translation: CASSLDGNPDTQYF.

This chain uses TRBV12-5 with TRBJ2-2, with 15 bases aligning to TRBD2. The CDR3 loop spans 19 amino acids. Germline V lookup: CDR1 LGHNT, CDR2 FRNRAP. The J segment lost 4 bases and the V segment lost 5 bases, leaving 11 bases of the junction unmatched. The CDR3 region has the DNA TGTGCTAGTGGTCAGAGGACTAGCGGGGGGGCGTCGGGCACCGGGGAGCTGTTTTTT. It is translated as CASGQRTSGGASGTGELFF.

This clone appeared once. V and J are TRBV7-2 and TRBJ2-1, with D possibly being TRBD2 (7 bases). The CDR3 spans 16 residues. V lost 2 bases, J lost 10 bases, and 21 bases lay in between. Germline V CDR1 and CDR2: SGHTA, FQGNSA. The CDR3 protein is CASSLHPTGGRQEQFF. CDR3 DNA: TGTGCCAGCAGCTTACACCCAACGGGGGGCCGCCAGGAGCAGTTCTTC.

V and J are TRBV2 and TRBJ1-2; no clear D. Per germline, CDR1 SNHLY and CDR2 FYNNEI. The CDR3 has 14 residues. V dropped 2 bases and J dropped 3 bases, with 10 bases sitting between them. For the CDR3, the DNA is TGTGCCAGCAGTGAAATGCAGCGCCACTATGGCTACACCTTC. The encoded protein is CASSEMQRHYGYTF.